Here is one T cell receptor beta chain with its context. Its antigen is currently unknown. Germline-derived CDR1 and CDR2 are MDHEN and SYDVKM. This CDR3 is 14 amino acids long. V was shortened by 5 bases and J by 8 bases, with 18 bases between the two germline ends. This specimen belongs to a study of cytomegalovirus exposure and HLA in healthy donors. The study's findings and limits: Most TCRs appeared rarely, but some public TCRs recurred in many donors.

Primers: 60 Vbeta forward and 13 Jbeta reverse. The method was immunoSEQ multiplex PCR; TCRdb's version includes in-frame clones alone and lacks a portion of them. The sample contains 200,000 or so clones, roughly 80% of which appear only once. The chain joins TRBV28 to TRBJ1-2; no firm D call. This sequence was found in a young man in good health and CMV-seronegative. The sequenced sample consisted of PBMCs. CDR3 nucleotides: TGTGCCAGCAGTCCTCTCGGCGGGCAGGCCGGCTACACCTTC. As protein: CASSPLGGQAGYTF.